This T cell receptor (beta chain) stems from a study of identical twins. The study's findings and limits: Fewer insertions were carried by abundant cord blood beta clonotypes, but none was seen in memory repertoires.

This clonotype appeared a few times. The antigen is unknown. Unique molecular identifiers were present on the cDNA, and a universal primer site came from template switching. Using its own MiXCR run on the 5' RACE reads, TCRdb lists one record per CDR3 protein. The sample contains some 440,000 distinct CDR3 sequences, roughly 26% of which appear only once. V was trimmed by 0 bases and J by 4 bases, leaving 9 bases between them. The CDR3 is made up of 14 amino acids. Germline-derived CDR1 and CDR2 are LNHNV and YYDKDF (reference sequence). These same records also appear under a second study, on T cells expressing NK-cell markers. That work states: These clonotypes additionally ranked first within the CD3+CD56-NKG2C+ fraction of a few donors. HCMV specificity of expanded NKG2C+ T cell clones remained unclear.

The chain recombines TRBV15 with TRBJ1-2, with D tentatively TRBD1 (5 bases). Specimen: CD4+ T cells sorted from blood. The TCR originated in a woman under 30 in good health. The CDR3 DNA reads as TGTGCCACCAGCAGAGAGGGGACCGGCTATGGCTACACCTTC. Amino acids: CATSREGTGYGYTF.